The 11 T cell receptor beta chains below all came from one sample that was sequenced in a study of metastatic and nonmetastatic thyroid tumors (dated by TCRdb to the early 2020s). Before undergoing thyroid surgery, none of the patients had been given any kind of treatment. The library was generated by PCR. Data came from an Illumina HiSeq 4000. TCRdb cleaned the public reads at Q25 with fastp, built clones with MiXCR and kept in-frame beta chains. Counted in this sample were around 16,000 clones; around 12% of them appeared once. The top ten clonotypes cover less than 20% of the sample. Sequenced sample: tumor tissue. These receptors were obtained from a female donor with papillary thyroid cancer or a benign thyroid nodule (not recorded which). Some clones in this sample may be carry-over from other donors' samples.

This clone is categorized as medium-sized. The CDR3 DNA is TGCAGTGCTAGAGGGCAATCGGGACATTCCTACGAGCAGTACTTC. Its translation: CSARGQSGHSYEQYF. This rearrangement joins TRBV20-1 to TRBJ2-7; perhaps TRBD1 as D (6 bases). Between the trimmed V and J ends, which lost 1 base and 1 base, there was a span of 14 bases. Looked up from germline, CDR1 is DFQATT and CDR2 is SNEGSKA (reference sequence). The CDR3 covers 15 residues.

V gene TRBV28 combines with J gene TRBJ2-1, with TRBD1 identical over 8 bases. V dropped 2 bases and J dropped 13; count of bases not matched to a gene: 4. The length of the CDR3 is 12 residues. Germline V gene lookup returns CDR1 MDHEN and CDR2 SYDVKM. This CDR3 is CASSLPTGGQFF. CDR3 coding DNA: TGTGCCAGCAGTTTACCTACAGGGGGTCAGTTCTTC. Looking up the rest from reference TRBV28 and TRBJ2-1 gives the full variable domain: DVKVTQSSRYLVKRTGEKVFLECVQDMDHENMFWYRQDPGLGLRLIYFSYDVKMKEKGDIPEGYSVSREKKERFSLILESASTNQTSMYLCASSLPTGGQFFGPGTRLTVL.

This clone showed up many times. CDR3 amino acids: CSARGQHWGNEQFF. The CDR3 DNA sequence: TGCAGTGCTAGGGGACAGCATTGGGGCAATGAGCAGTTCTTC. This chain connects TRBV20-1 to TRBJ2-1, with TRBD1 identical over 7 bases. CDR1 and CDR2 (germline): DFQATT, SNEGSKA (reference sequence). The CDR3 extends over 14 amino acids. J gave up 6 bases and V 3 bases, and 8 bases lay outside the gene matches.

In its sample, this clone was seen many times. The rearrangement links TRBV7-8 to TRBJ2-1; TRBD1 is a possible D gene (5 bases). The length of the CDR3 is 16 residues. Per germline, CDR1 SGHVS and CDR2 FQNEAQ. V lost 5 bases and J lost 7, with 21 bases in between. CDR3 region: CASSVHRSFIVNEQFF. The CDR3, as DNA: TGTGCCAGCAGCGTCCACAGGAGCTTCATCGTGAATGAGCAGTTCTTC.

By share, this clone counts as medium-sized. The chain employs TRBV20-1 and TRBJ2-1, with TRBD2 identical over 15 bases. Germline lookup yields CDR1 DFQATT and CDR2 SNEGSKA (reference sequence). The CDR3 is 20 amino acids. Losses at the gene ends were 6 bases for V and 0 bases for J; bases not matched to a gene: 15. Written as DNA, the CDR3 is TGCAGTGCATATTCCGGGACTAGCGGGGGGCTGTACTTCTCCTACAATGAGCAGTTCTTC. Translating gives CSAYSGTSGGLYFSYNEQFF.

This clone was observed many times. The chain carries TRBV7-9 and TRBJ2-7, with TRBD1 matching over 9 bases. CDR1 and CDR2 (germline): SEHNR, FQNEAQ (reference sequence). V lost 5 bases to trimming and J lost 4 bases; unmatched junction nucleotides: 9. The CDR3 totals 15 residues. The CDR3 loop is CASSLLDRGSYEQYF. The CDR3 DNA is TGTGCCAGCAGCCTACTTGACAGGGGGTCTTACGAGCAGTACTTC. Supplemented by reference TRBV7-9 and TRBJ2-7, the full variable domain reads DTGVSQNPRHKITKRGQNVTFRCDPISEHNRLYWYRQTLGQGPEFLTYFQNEAQLEKSRLLSDRFSAERPKGSFSTLEIQRTEQGDSAMYLCASSLLDRGSYEQYFGPGTRLTVT.

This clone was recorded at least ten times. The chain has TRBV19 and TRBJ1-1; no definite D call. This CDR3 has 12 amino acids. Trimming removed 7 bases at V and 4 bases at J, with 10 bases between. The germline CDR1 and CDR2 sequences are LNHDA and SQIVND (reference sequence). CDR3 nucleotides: TGTGCCAGTAAGCCGGGCGGCACTGAAGCTTTCTTT. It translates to CASKPGGTEAFF.

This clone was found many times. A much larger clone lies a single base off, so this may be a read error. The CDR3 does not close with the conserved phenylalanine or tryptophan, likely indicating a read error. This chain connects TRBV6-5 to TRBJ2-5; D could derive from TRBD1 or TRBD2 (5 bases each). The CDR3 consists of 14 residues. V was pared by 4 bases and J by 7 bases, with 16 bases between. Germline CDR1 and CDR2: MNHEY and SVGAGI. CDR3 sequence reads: CASSSQWGGGTQYV. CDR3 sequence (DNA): TGTGCCAGCAGTTCCCAATGGGGCGGAGGGACCCAGTACGTC.

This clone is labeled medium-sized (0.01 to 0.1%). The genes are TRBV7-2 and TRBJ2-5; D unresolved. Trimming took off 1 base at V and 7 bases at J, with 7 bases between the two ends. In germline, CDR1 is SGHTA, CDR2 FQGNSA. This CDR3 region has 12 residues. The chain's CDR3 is CASSLVDVTQYF. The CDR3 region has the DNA TGTGCCAGCAGCTTAGTGGATGTGACCCAGTACTTC. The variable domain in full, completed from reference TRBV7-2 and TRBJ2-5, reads GAGVSQSPSNKVTEKGKDVELRCDPISGHTALYWYRQSLGQGLEFLIYFQGNSAPDKSGLPSDRFSAERTGGSVSTLTIQRTQQEDSAVYLCASSLVDVTQYFGPGTRLLVL.

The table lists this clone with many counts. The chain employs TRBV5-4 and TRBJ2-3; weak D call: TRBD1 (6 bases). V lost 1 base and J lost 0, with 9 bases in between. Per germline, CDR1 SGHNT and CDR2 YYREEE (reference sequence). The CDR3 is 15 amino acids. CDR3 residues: CASSLRTASTDTQYF. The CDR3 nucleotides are TGTGCCAGCAGCTTGAGGACAGCTAGCACAGATACGCAGTATTTT.

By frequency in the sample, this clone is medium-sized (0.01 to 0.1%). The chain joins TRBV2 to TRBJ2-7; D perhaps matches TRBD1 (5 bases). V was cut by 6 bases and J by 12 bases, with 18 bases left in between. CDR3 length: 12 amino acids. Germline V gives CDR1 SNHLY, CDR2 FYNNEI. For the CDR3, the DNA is TGTGCCAGCAGCCCGGACATGGCGATCACGTACTTC. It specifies CASSPDMAITYF.